This note documents a single T cell receptor (beta chain) sequence. This clonotype was detected only a few times. Its cognate antigen has yet to be identified. Base qualities are not provided; no much larger clone lies one nucleotide away. The sequencer was an Illumina NovaSeq 6000. Using 5'RACE with constant-segment primers, TCRalpha and TCRbeta cDNA libraries were constructed, with sample barcodes and unique molecular identifiers added in the process. RNA was extracted from every sample with Trizol reagent. Amplification of the libraries took two PCR steps, and the second step added a second sample barcode plus Illumina TruSeq adapters. Libraries were sequenced on an Illumina NovaSeq with 2 x 150 bp paired-end reads. As for how the authors treated the data: With migec v1.2.7, reads were demultiplexed and then collapsed into UMI-guided consensus sequences. Using mixcr v2.1.11, the UMI consensuses were aligned to TRA and TRB V and J templates and assembled into clonotypes. Expanded or contracted clonotypes were those called significant by both edgeR and NoisET, with noise models trained on biological replicates. edgeR calls used a false discovery rate-adjusted p below 0.01 and a log2 fold-change threshold of 1. PCA with hierarchical clustering of max-normalized trajectories of the 1000 most abundant clonotypes was used as exploratory dynamics analysis. Each responding clone was given a CD4 or CD8 phenotype based on the CD4+ and CD8+ repertoires, which had been sequenced separately. TCRdb cleaned the public reads at Q25 with fastp, built clones with MiXCR and kept in-frame beta chains. Merged by CDR3 protein, the rows form single entries marked with the most common genes and DNA. Clone size and V and J calls follow TCRdb, not the original study. Across this sample there are 450,000 or so distinct CDR3 sequences, with 20% to 30% seen only once. The ten largest clones add up to roughly an eighth of the sample.

This entry comes from a study of T-cell memory formation after mild COVID-19 (dated by TCRdb to the early 2020s). Describing the broader study: TCR sequence clusters from the two donors were found to be largely donor specific. T-cell clones expanding and contracting after mild COVID-19 in a couple of donors were tracked by longitudinal TCRalpha and TCRbeta repertoire sequencing. The cohort was made up of two young adult volunteers, one female and one male, who were previously healthy.

PBMCs were isolated by Ficoll-Paque density gradient centrifugation. Paper-wide results and their limitations: SARS-CoV-2 specificity of the second-wave clones peaking on day 37 was not confirmed. From day 15 to 85, contracting clones showed balanced CD4/CD8 phenotypes, whereas a second wave of clones that expanded from day 15 to 37 leaned towards CD4+. Contracting CD4+ clones appeared mostly in the CM and EM memory subsets, whereas CD8+ clones were enriched in EMRA. The detection of some responding clones in pre-infection memory suggests that pre-existing cross-reactive memory T cells joined the SARS-CoV-2 response. Only a couple of mild cases were covered by the study, and larger cohorts that include severe cases with pre-infection samples were considered necessary.

The germline V gene provides CDR1 ENHRY and CDR2 SYGVKD. At the junction V is shortened by 7 bases and J by 8 bases, with 23 bases in between. Including the terminal cysteine and phenylalanine, the CDR3 comprises 15 residues. The kept DNA is CDR3 alone, 45 bases in frame from the first base. The specimen sequenced was PBMCs or a T cell subset sorted from them (not recorded which). The clonotype was recovered from an adult woman who had mild COVID-19 (a few samples of this study predate the infection). The sample titles of this study are shuffled in the database, so cell type and time point are left out; the donor was told from shared clones. In this chain, TRBV10-3 is recombined with TRBJ1-1; TRBD1 could be the D gene, as 5 bases match. The CDR3 here reads CAIKGLTEPLGEAFF. In nucleotides, the sequence is TGTGCCATCAAGGGTTTGACAGAACCCCTTGGGGAAGCTTTCTTT.